Here is one T cell receptor (beta chain) with its context. This clone occurred a few times. It has no known antigen specificity. Base qualities are not at hand, and no much larger clone is one base apart. In this study, focal radiation therapy paired with CTLA-4 blockade (ipilimumab) was tested in patients who had chemo-refractory metastatic non-small-cell lung cancer. These data are taken from a study of radiotherapy plus CTLA-4 blockade in lung cancer (dated by TCRdb to 2016 to 2019). In the study overall: Among the enrolled patients, about 19% had an objective response, and 31% reached disease control. The paper as a whole reports these results and caveats: The strongest predictors of response were reported to be early dynamic shifts in blood T cell clones along with a rise in serum interferon-beta following radiation. TCR clones derived from tumors expanded in peripheral blood after treatment with radiotherapy and ipilimumab.

Receptors were amplified or captured by the immunoSEQ multiplex PCR assay. Entries here come from immuneACCESS through TCRdb and include only in-frame sequences with V and J called. Some clones fail to appear in such tables; in the studies checked, an unresolved V gene covers under half of the shortfall, and the cause of the remainder is unknown. The sample has roughly 32,000 clones on record, around 75% of them singletons. Around 14% of the sample is in the top ten clones. CDR1 and CDR2 were assigned from the germline V gene as SNHLY and FYNNEI. The CDR3 sequence holds 18 residues, the cysteine and phenylalanine included. Only the CDR3 portion is preserved as DNA: 54 bases, with reading frame beginning at the first base. Trimming takes 0 bases from V and 0 bases from J, and the germline ends sit 15 bases apart.

Sample: peripheral blood, taken from a patient treated with radiotherapy plus ipilimumab. This sequence uses TRBV2 and TRBJ2-1; the D assignment is uncertain and may be TRBD1 or TRBD2, with 5 bases supporting each. The clonotype was recovered from a human donor with non-small cell lung cancer that progressed on radiotherapy plus ipilimumab. The CDR3 protein is CASSEALGPLSSYNEQFF. The base sequence is TGTGCCAGCAGTGAAGCCTTGGGACCCTTGAGCTCCTACAATGAGCAGTTCTTC.